This TCR beta chain was sequenced for a study of CD8+ T cells in alopecia areata (dated by TCRdb to 2016 to 2019). Concerning the study at large: The treated patients took part in an open-label pilot trial in which moderate-to-severe alopecia areata was treated with oral tofacitinib at 5 to 10 mg twice daily. Tofacitinib was administered for 6 to 18 months, and 6 months of follow-up off drug were then conducted to assess delayed response and recurrence. High-throughput TCRbeta sequencing was used to examine T cell clonal expansion in alopecia areata in both the C3H/HeJ mouse model and human patients. In humans, TCRbeta sequencing was performed on scalp tissue and on sorted CD4+ and CD8+ peripheral blood T cells from healthy controls and from patients with patchy or totalis/universalis alopecia areata. Biopsies were taken from tofacitinib-treated patients at baseline and at 4 and 24 weeks of treatment, and a later scalp biopsy was taken in several of the tofacitinib-treated patients. Scalp clonality was compared across normal scalp (n=4), patchy alopecia areata scalp (n=8), and alopecia totalis/universalis scalp (n=8). RNA came from the PAXgene miRNA kit for fixed scalp, the miRNeasy kit for PBMCs, and the RNeasy kit for mouse skin. immunoSEQ multiplex PCR using 35 Vbeta forward primers and 13 Jbeta reverse primers was used to amplify TCRbeta CDR3 regions.

Lesional scalp punch biopsies and peripheral blood were obtained from alopecia areata patients. After PBMCs were isolated by density centrifugation and stained for CD3, CD4 and CD8, a FACSAria was used to sort CD4+ and CD8+ T cells. The CDR3 measures 11 amino acids from cysteine to phenylalanine. This entry keeps only the CDR3 DNA: 33 bases, framed from base 1. The V and J ends are trimmed by 9 bases and 2 bases, leaving 8 bases between them. Via the germline V gene, CDR1 is MNHEY and CDR2 SVGAGI. Study-wide findings and limitations: Higher clonality and more expanded CD8+ clones were observed in lesional scalp than in normal scalp, particularly in alopecia totalis/universalis, a finding suggestive of antigenic drive. Resident alphabeta T cells in normal human skin are also sequenced, complicating scalp TCR repertoire analysis, unlike mouse skin dominated by gammadelta T cells. TCR sequences shared between patients were less clear than in mice, possibly partly because of HLA diversity in the patient population.

Of note for this clone: Its target antigen remains unknown. Base qualities are not recorded, but no much larger clone differs from it by a single base.

The library came from the immunoSEQ multiplex PCR assay. RNA was extracted from all samples and reverse transcribed into cDNA, which served as template for TCR sequencing. SuperScript III was used to make first-strand cDNA, primed with a 2:1 mix of oligo-dT and random hexamers. Amplification bias was assessed with a synthetic immune receptor repertoire, and residual bias was removed computationally. Turning to the authors' computational methods: Raw reads were preprocessed for error removal, and CDR3 was defined according to IMGT conventions as running from the conserved cysteine to phenylalanine. Clonality was computed by normalizing Shannon entropy by log2 of the number of productive unique TCRs and subtracting the result from 1. Scalp TCRbeta sequences were cross-referenced with sorted blood CD4 and CD8 repertoires so that the CD4 or CD8 identity of scalp clones could be inferred. In TCRdb, the immuneACCESS table is reduced to in-frame sequences with V and J assigned. These tables do not hold every clone; where another copy was compared, an unresolved V gene accounts for under half, and the others remain unexplained. D and trimming were read from the DNA, whereas the V and J calls and clone size are those reported in that table. The sample table lists some 95,000 clones, less than 50% of them with a count of one. The top ten hold under 0.9% of the sample.

The sequenced material came from CD4+ T cells sorted from blood. The receptor was isolated from a human donor with alopecia areata. In this chain, TRBV6-5 is recombined with TRBJ2-7; confidence is insufficient to name the D gene. The CDR3 corresponds to CASKGAYEQYF. The nucleotide sequence is given as TGTGCCAGTAAGGGTGCCTACGAGCAGTACTTC.